The 13 T cell receptor beta chains reported below all come from one sample, sequenced in a study of molecular identifiers for immune sequencing clone quantification (dated by TCRdb to the late 2010s). The method was PCR. Sequencing relied on a NextSeq 500. TCRdb trimmed public reads at Q25 via fastp, called clones via MiXCR and kept in-frame beta chains. Rows matching on CDR3 protein sequence are summarized as one entry with the most common DNA and genes. Recorded for this sample are about 630,000 distinct CDR3 sequences; over 25% of them occurred a single time. 0.78% of the sample is in the top ten clones. Sequenced input: naive CD8+ T cells from blood, with Jurkat cell RNA spiked in. The cell subset or site label for this specimen denotes: FACS-sorted CD8+CD4-CCR7+CD45RA+ naive T cells. These receptors originate from a human donor in good health. Some libraries in this study had Jurkat cell RNA spiked in.

This rearrangement joins TRBV4-3 to TRBJ2-7; either TRBD1 or TRBD2 may fit D (5 bases each). This CDR3 spans 15 amino acids. Trimming left V 4 bases short and J 0 bases short, with 13 bases between. CDR1 and CDR2 (germline): LGHNA, YSLEER. CDR3 sequence reads: CASSPRDGLSYEQYF. The CDR3 nucleotides are TGCGCCAGCAGCCCCCGGGACGGTCTCTCCTACGAGCAGTACTTC.

This clonotype was recorded a few times. The rearrangement joins TRBV7-8 to TRBJ1-6; the D is unclear. Germline CDR1 SGHVS, CDR2 FQNEAQ. The CDR3 has 14 amino acids. V shed 3 bases and J shed 6 bases, with 9 bases lying between them. DNA of the CDR3: TGTGCCAGCAGCTTCTCCCGGAGTAATTCACCCCTCCACTTT. This encodes CASSFSRSNSPLHF. Together with reference TRBV7-8 and TRBJ1-6, the CDR3 gives the full variable domain: GAGVSQSPRYKVAKRGQDVALRCDPISGHVSLFWYQQALGQGPEFLTYFQNEAQLDKSGLPSDRFFAERPEGSVSTLKIQRTQQEDSAVYLCASSFSRSNSPLHFGNGTRLTVT.

Written as DNA, the CDR3 is TGCAGTGCTAGATACGAGGTCAGCTCCTACGAGCAGTACTTC. Its protein product is CSARYEVSSYEQYF. The rearrangement joins TRBV20-1 to TRBJ2-7, with D unclear. CDR3 length: 14 amino acids. Germline V gives CDR1 DFQATT, CDR2 SNEGSKA (reference sequence). V was pared by 2 bases and J by 0 bases, with 11 bases between.

V is TRBV28 and J is TRBJ2-2, with TRBD2 as a possible D gene (6 bases). Trimming took off 3 bases at V and 6 bases at J, with 20 bases between the two ends. The CDR3 runs to 17 residues. The germline V gene has CDR1 MDHEN and CDR2 SYDVKM. Written as DNA, the CDR3 is TGTGCCAGCAGTTTCCTCTTGGGGGGAGCCCGGCCCGGGGAGCTGTTTTTT. Its translation: CASSFLLGGARPGELFF.

This clonotype was observed at least ten times. This chain links TRBV29-1 with TRBJ2-5; D assignment may be TRBD1 or TRBD2 (5 bases each). Germline CDR1 SQVTM, CDR2 ANQGSEA. The CDR3 has 14 amino acids. The V end was cut by 3 bases, the J end by 3 bases, with 14 bases between. CDR3 DNA: TGCAGCGTTGAGGCCGGGACGTTTGAAGAGACCCAGTACTTC. Translation gives CSVEAGTFEETQYF.

Only a few counts were recorded for this clonotype. The chain employs TRBV6-2 or TRBV6-3 and TRBJ2-7; D unresolved. Germline assignment: CDR1 MNHEY and CDR2 SVGEGT. This CDR3 is built from 14 residues. Trimming removed 5 bases at V and 4 bases at J, with 15 bases between. The CDR3, as DNA: TGTGCCAGCAGTCCGACCGGGCAGTTGTACGAGCAGTACTTC. Protein: CASSPTGQLYEQYF.

This clonotype was counted many times. V usage is TRBV20-1 and J usage is TRBJ2-4; 8 bases are shared with TRBD2. The junction had 6 bases not matched to a gene; V was cut back by 4 bases and J by 4 bases. The CDR3 spans 14 residues. The V gene's germline CDR1 is DFQATT and CDR2 SNEGSKA (reference sequence). The CDR3: CSAKGLAGKNIQYF. DNA for the CDR3: TGCAGTGCTAAAGGACTAGCAGGGAAAAACATTCAGTACTTC.

Points on this clonotype: This may arise from a read error, as a much more abundant clone is one base away. The rearrangement uses TRBV18 and TRBJ2-3; D gene uncertain. CDR3 size: 14 residues. V was shortened by 3 bases and J by 7 bases, with 14 bases between the two germline ends. Germline values: CDR1 KGHSH, CDR2 LQKENI. The CDR3 sequence is CASSPEGYPYTQYF. In nucleotides, the CDR3 is TGTGCCAGCTCACCCGAAGGCTATCCTTATACGCAGTATTTT.

With regard to this clonotype: One end of the junction does not line up with germline, which may come from a read error. The rearrangement links TRBV3-1 to TRBJ2-7, with D perhaps TRBD2 (5 bases). Germline CDR1 and CDR2: LGHDT and YNNKEL (reference sequence). The CDR3 length is 16 residues. The CDR3 region has the DNA TGTGCCAGCAGCCAAGATGGTCCGGGGTACTCCCACGAGCAGTACTTC. It encodes CASSQDGPGYSHEQYF.

On this clonotype itself: A much bigger clone sits one base away, suggesting this may be a read error. The rearrangement links TRBV7-6 to TRBJ2-1; TRBD2 agrees at 9 bases. There are 13 residues in the CDR3. CDR1 SGHVS and CDR2 FNYEAQ come from the germline V gene. Here the CDR3 reads CAGSLGLANEQFF. CDR3 sequence (DNA): TGTGCCGGCAGCTTAGGACTAGCGAATGAGCAGTTCTTC. Full variable domain (rest looked up from reference TRBV7-6 and TRBJ2-1): GAGVSQSPRYKVTKRGQDVALRCDPISGHVSLYWYRQALGQGPEFLTYFNYEAQQDKSGLPNDRFSAERPEGSISTLTIQRTEQRDSAMYRCAGSLGLANEQFFGPGTRLTVL.

This clonotype was detected once. Relative to the germline gene, one junction end is altered; a read error may explain this. The genes are TRBV6-2 or TRBV6-3 and TRBJ2-7; D not certain. CDR3 size: 13 residues. CDR1 MNHEY and CDR2 SVGEGT come from the germline V gene. The CDR3 nucleotides are TGTGCCAGCAGTTCCAGCCCATTCTACGAGCGGTACTTC. It encodes CASSSSPFYERYF.

This sequence joins TRBV6-2 or TRBV6-3 and TRBJ2-3, with D perhaps matching TRBD1 (5 bases). Germline CDR1 MNHEY, CDR2 SVGEGT. Trimming cost V 2 bases and J 4 bases, with 31 bases left between them. The CDR3 has 21 amino acids. Written as DNA, the CDR3 is TGTGCCAGCAGTTACGAGGTGCCAAAGGGGTTGTGGCGCGGACCTTCAGATACGCAGTATTTT. Amino acids: CASSYEVPKGLWRGPSDTQYF.

This sequence joins TRBV4-3 and TRBJ1-2; 7 positions agree with TRBD1. Germline V CDR1 and CDR2: LGHNA, YSLEER. CDR3 length: 16 amino acids. V gave up 0 bases and J gave up 2 bases; unmatched junction bases: 6. The CDR3, as DNA: TGCGCCAGCAGCCAAGATAGGGGACAGAAAAACTATGGCTACACCTTC. This encodes CASSQDRGQKNYGYTF.